Sequencing of this TCR beta chain was carried out in a study of T-cell reconstitution after alpha-beta-depleted transplantation in children. The TCRbeta library incorporated unique molecular identifiers. One entry per CDR3 protein, called by TCRdb with MiXCR from the PCR reads. Seen here are about 410,000 distinct CDR3 sequences, about 20% observed once, and the top ten hold approximately 3.8%. V lost 7 bases, J lost 2 bases, and 9 bases lay in between. Germline V gives CDR1 MDHEN, CDR2 SYDVKM. The length of the CDR3 is 12 residues. This clonotype originated in a human donor who donated a stem cell graft to a child with acute myeloid leukemia. Sequenced material: PBMCs from the stem cell graft donor, taken from the stem cell graft. This chain connects TRBV28 to TRBJ2-7; D gene ambiguous. CDR3 bases: TGTGCCAGCACGGGCAGGACCTACGAGCAGTACTTC. It specifies CASTGRTYEQYF. Combining the CDR3 with reference TRBV28 and TRBJ2-7 gives the whole variable domain DVKVTQSSRYLVKRTGEKVFLECVQDMDHENMFWYRQDPGLGLRLIYFSYDVKMKEKGDIPEGYSVSREKKERFSLILESASTNQTSMYLCASTGRTYEQYFGPGTRLTVT.